The clone carrying this T cell receptor (beta chain) came up once. The sample comes from a study of shared T cell receptors in the human thymus. Libraries were prepared by immunoSEQ multiplex PCR; TCRdb keeps only in-frame clonotypes and omits some of them. The sample comprises roughly 660,000 clones, approximately 88% of which are singletons, and 0.008% to 0.011% rests with the top ten. The CDR3 has 17 amino acids. Germline V CDR1 and CDR2: MGHRA, YSYEKL. The J segment lost 6 bases and the V segment lost 6 bases, leaving 11 bases of the junction unmatched. This same sample was also part of a study on human thymus T cells. That paper notes: Infants served as donors; they were healthy and Finnish and were having corrective surgery for congenital heart defects. Surgeons resected thymus tissue during corrective heart surgery. V and J genes seemed to be used with bias in thymic and blood repertoires. Unrelated individuals had highly overlapping thymic repertoires, as reported in related research.

The specimen sequenced was thymocytes. The clonotype comes from a boy less than two years old with a congenital heart defect. The chain recombines TRBV4-1 with TRBJ2-2; 12 bases agree with TRBD2. The CDR3 protein is CASRLGTSGRPPGELFF. In nucleotides, the CDR3 is TGCGCCAGCAGGCTTGGGACTAGCGGGCGCCCACCCGGGGAGCTGTTTTTT.